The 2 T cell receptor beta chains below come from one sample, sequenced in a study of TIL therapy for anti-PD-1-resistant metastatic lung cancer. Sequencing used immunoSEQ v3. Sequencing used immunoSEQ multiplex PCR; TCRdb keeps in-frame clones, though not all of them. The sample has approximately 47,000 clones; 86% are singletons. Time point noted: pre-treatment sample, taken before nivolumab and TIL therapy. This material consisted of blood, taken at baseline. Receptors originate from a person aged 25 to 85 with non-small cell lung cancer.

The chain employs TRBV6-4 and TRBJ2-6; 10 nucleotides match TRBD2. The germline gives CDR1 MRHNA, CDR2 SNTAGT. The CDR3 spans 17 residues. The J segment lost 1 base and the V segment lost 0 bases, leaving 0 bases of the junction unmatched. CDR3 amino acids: CASSDSTSGSGANVLTF. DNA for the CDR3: TGTGCCAGCAGTGACTCGACTAGCGGGTCTGGGGCCAACGTCCTGACTTTC.

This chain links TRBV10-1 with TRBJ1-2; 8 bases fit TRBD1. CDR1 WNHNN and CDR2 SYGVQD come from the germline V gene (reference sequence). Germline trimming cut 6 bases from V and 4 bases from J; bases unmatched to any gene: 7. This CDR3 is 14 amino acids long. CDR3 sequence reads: CASSTGQVCYGYTF. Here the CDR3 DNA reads TGCGCCAGCAGCACGGGACAGGTCTGCTATGGCTACACCTTC.